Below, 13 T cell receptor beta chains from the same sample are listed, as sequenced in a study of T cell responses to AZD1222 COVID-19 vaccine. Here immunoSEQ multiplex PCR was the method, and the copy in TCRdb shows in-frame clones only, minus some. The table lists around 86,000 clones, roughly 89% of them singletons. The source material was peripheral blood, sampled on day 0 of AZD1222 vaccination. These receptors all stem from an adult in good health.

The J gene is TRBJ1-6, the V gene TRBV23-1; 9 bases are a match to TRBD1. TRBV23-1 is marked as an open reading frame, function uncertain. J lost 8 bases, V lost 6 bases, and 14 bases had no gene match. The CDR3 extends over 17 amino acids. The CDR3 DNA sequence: TGCGCCAGCAGCCTAAACCGGGGACAGGGTACTGATTCACCCCTCCACTTT. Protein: CASSLNRGQGTDSPLHF.

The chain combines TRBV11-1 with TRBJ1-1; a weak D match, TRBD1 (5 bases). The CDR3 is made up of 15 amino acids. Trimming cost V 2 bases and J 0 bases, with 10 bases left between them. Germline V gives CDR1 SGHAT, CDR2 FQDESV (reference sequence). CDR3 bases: TGTGCCAGCAGCTTACGGGGGACCCTGAACACTGAAGCTTTCTTT. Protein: CASSLRGTLNTEAFF.

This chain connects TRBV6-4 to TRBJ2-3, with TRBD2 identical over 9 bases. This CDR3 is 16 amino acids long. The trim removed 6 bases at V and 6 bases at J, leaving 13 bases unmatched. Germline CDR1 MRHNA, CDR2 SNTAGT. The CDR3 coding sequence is TGTGCCAGCAGCGAGGACGCGGGGGGGCAAGCCGATACGCAGTATTTT. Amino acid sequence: CASSEDAGGQADTQYF.

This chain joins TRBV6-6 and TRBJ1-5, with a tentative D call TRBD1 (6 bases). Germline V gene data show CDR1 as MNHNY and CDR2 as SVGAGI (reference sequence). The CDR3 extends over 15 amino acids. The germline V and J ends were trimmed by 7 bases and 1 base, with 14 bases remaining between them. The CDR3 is CASTGGAGSNQPQHF. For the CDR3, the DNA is TGTGCCAGCACTGGGGGGGCAGGGAGCAATCAGCCCCAGCATTTT.

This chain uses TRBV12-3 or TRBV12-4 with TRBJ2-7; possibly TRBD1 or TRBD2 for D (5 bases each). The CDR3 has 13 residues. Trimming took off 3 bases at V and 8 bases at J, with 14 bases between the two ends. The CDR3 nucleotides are TGTGCCAGCAGTTTGGGCTCGAAGGGACAGCAGTACTTC. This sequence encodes CASSLGSKGQQYF.

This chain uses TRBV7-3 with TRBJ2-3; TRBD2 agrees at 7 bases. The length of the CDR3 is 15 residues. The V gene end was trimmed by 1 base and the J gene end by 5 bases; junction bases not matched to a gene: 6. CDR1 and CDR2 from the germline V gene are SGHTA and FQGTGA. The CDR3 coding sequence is TGTGCCAGCAGCTTAATAGGCGGGGGAGGAGATACGCAGTATTTT. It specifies CASSLIGGGGDTQYF.

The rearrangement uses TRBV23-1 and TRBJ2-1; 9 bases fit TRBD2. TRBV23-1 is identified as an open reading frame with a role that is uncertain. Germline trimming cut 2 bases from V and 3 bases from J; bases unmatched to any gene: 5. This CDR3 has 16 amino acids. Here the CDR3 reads CASSQMAGGLYNEQFF. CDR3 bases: TGCGCCAGCAGTCAAATGGCGGGGGGGCTCTACAATGAGCAGTTCTTC.

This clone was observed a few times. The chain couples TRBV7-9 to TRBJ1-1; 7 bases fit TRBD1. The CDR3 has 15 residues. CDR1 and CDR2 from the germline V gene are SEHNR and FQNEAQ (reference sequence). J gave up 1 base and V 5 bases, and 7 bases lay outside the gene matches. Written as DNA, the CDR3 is TGTGCCAGCAGCGAACAGGGGCCGGGGAACACTGAAGCTTTCTTT. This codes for CASSEQGPGNTEAFF.

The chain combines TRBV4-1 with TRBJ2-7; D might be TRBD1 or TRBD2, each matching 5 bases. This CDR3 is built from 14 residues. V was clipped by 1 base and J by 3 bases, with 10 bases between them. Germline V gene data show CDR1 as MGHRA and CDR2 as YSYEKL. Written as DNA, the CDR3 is TGCGCCAGCAGCCAAGGGTGGGACGACTACGAGCAGTACTTC. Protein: CASSQGWDDYEQYF.

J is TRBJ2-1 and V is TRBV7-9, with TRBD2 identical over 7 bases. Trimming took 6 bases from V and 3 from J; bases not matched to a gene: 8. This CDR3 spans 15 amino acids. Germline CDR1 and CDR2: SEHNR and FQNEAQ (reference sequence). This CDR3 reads CASSPPGGGYNEQFF. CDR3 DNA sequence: TGTGCCAGCAGTCCCCCTGGCGGGGGCTACAATGAGCAGTTCTTC. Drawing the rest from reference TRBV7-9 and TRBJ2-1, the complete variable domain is DTGVSQNPRHKITKRGQNVTFRCDPISEHNRLYWYRQTLGQGPEFLTYFQNEAQLEKSRLLSDRFSAERPKGSFSTLEIQRTEQGDSAMYLCASSPPGGGYNEQFFGPGTRLTVL.

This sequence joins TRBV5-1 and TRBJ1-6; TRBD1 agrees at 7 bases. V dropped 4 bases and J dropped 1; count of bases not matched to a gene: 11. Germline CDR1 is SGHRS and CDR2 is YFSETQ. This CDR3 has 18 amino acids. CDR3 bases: TGCGCCAGCAGCCTAACGACAGGGTGGGGGTCCTATAATTCACCCCTCCACTTT. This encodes CASSLTTGWGSYNSPLHF.

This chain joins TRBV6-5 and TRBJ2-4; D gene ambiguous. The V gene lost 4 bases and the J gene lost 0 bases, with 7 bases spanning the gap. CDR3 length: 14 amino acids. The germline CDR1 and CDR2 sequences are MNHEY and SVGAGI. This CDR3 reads CASSFGRAKNIQYF. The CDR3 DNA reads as TGTGCCAGCAGTTTTGGTCGAGCCAAAAACATTCAGTACTTC.

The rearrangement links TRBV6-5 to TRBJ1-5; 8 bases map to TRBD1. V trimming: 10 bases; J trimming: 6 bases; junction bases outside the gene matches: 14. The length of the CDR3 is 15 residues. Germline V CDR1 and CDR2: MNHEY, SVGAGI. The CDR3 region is CATFAGTGSGQPQHF. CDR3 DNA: TGTGCCACCTTCGCCGGGACAGGATCTGGTCAGCCCCAGCATTTT.